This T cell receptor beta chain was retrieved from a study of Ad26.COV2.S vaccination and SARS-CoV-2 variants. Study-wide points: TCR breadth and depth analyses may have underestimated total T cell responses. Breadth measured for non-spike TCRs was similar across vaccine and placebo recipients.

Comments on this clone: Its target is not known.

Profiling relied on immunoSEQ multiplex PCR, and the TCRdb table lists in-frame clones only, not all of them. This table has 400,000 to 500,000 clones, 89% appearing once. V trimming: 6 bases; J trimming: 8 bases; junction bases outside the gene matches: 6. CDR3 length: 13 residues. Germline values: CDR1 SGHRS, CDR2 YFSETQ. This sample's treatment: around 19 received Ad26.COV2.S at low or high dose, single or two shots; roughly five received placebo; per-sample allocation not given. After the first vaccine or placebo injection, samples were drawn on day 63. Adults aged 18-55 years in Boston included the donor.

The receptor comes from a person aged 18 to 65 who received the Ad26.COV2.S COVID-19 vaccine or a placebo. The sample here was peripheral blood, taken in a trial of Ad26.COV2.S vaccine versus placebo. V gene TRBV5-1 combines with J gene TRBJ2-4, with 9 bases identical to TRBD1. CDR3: CASMRTGEDIQYF. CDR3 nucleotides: TGCGCCAGCATGAGGACAGGGGAGGACATTCAGTACTTC.